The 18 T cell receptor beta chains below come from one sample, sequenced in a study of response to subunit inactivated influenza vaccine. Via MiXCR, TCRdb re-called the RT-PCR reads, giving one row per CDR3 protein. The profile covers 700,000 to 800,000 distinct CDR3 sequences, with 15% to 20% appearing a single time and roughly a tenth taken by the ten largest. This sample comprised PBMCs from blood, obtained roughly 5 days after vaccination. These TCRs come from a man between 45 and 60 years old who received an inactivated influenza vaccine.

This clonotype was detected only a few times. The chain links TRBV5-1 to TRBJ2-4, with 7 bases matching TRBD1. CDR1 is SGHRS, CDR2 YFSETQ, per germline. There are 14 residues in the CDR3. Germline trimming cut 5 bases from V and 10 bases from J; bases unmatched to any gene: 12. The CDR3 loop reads CASRLGDSAMIQYF. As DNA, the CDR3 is TGCGCCAGCAGACTTGGGGACAGTGCTATGATTCAGTACTTC.

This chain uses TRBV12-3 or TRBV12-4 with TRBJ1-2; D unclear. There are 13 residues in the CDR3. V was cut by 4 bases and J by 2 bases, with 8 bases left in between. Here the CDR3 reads CASSSDKNYGYTF. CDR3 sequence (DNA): TGTGCCAGCAGTTCCGACAAGAACTATGGCTACACCTTC.

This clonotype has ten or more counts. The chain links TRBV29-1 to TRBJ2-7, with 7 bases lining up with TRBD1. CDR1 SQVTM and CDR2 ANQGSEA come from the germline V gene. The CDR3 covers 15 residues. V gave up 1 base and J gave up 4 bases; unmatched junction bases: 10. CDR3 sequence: CSVEVVDRSVYEQYF. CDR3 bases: TGCAGCGTTGAAGTCGTGGACAGGTCGGTTTACGAGCAGTACTTC.

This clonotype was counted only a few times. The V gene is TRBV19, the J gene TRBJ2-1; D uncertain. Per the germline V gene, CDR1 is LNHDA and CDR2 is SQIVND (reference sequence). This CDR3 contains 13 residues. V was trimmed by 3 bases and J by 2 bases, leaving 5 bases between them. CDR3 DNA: TGTGCCAGTAGTATCGATCCCTACAATGAGCAGTTCTTC. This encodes CASSIDPYNEQFF.

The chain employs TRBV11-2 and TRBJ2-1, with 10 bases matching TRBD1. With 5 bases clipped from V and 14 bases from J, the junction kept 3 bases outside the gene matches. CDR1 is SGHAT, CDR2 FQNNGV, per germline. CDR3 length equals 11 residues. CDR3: CASSRGTGEFF. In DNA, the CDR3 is TGTGCCAGCAGCCGCGGGACAGGGGAGTTCTTC.

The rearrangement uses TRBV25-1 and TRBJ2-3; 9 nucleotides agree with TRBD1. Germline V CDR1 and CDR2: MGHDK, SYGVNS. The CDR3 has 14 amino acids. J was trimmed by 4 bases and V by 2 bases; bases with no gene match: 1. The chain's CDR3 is CASSETGGADTQYF. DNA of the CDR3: TGTGCCAGCAGTGAAACAGGGGGCGCAGATACGCAGTATTTT.

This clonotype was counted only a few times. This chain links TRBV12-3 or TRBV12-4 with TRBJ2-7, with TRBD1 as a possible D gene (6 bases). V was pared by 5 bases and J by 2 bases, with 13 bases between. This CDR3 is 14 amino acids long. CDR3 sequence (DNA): TGTGCCAGCAGTCCAACAGGGCAGGCCTACGAGCAGTACTTC. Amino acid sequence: CASSPTGQAYEQYF.

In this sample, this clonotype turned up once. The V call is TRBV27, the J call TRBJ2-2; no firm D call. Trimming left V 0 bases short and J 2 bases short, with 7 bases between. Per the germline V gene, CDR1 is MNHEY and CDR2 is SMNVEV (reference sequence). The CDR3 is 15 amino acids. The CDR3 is CASSLSTTNTGELFF. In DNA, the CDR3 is TGTGCCAGCAGTTTATCGACAACAAACACCGGGGAGCTGTTTTTT.

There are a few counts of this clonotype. CDR3 amino acids: CSVVPLINTDTQYF. In nucleotides, the CDR3 is TGCAGCGTAGTTCCACTTATTAACACAGATACGCAGTATTTT. This rearrangement joins TRBV29-1 to TRBJ2-3; D is ambiguous. The germline V gene has CDR1 SQVTM and CDR2 ANQGSEA. The CDR3 runs 14 residues. Trimming left V 6 bases short and J 2 bases short, with 15 bases between.

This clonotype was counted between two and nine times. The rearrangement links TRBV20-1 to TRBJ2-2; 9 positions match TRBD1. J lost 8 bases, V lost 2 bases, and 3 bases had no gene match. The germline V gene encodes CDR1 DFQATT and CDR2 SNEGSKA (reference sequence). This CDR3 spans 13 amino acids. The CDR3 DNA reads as TGCAGTGCTAGAACAGGGGGCTTGGGGGAGCTGTTTTTT. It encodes CSARTGGLGELFF.

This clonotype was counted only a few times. The CDR3 bases are TGTGCCAGCAGTACCGGGACAAGGAGGCAAAACGAGCAGTACTTC. Protein product: CASSTGTRRQNEQYF. This sequence joins TRBV12-3 or TRBV12-4 and TRBJ2-7, with D tentatively TRBD1 (6 bases). The V end was cut by 5 bases, the J end by 5 bases, with 19 bases between. CDR3 length: 15 residues.

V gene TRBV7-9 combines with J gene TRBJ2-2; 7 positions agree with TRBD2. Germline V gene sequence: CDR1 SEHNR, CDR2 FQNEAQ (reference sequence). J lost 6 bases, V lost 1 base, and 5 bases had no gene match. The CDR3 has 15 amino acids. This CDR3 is CASSLVGTTSGELFF. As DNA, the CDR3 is TGTGCCAGCAGCTTAGTTGGGACTACCTCCGGGGAGCTGTTTTTT.

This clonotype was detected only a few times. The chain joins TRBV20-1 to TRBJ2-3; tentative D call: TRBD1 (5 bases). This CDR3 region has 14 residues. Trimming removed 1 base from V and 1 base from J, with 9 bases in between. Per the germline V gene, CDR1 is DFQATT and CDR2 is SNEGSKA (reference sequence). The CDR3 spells CSARGQGGTDTQYF. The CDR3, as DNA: TGCAGTGCTAGAGGGCAGGGTGGCACAGATACGCAGTATTTT.

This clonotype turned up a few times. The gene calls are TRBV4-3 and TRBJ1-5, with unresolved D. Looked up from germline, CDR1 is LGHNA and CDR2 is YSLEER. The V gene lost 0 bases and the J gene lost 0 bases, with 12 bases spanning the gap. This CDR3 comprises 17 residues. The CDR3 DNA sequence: TGCGCCAGCAGCCAAGAACACAGCAGTTATAGCAATCAGCCCCAGCATTTT. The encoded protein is CASSQEHSSYSNQPQHF.

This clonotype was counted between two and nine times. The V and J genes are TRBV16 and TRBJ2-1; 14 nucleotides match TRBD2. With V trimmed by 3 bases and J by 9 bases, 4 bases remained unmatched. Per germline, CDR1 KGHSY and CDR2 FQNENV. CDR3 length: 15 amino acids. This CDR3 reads CASSQTSGRDGEQFF. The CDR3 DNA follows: TGTGCCAGCAGCCAGACTAGCGGGAGGGATGGTGAGCAGTTCTTC.

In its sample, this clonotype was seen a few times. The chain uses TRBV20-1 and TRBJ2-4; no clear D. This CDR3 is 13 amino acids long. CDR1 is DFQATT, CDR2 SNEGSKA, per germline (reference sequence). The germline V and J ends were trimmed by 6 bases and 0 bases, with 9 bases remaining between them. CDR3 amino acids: CSAAQPAKNIQYF. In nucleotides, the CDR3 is TGCAGTGCCGCACAGCCAGCCAAAAACATTCAGTACTTC.

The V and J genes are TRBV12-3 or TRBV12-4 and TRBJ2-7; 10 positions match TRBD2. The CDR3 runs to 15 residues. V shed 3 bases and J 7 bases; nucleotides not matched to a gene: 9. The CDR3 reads CASSFRVAGGREQYF. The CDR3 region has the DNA TGTGCCAGCAGTTTTAGGGTAGCGGGAGGTAGAGAGCAGTACTTC.

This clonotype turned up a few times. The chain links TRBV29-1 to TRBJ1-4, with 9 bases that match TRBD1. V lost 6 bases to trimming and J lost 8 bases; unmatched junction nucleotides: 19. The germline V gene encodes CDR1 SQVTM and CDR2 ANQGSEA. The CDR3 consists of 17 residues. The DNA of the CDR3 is TGCAGCGTCGAGACCTATCCCCAGGACAGGGGACAAGAAAAACTGTTTTTT. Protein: CSVETYPQDRGQEKLFF.